This entry features one T cell receptor (beta chain) sequence. How the authors handled the data: Estimation of nucleated cell counts was performed using reference gene primer amplification. The data were produced by immunoSEQ multiplex PCR, yet TCRdb's version contains in-frame clones alone and is incomplete. V and J calls and clone size are given by that table; D and trimming were obtained from the DNA. In the table there are 150,000 or so clones, around 78% of which are singletons. These data are taken from a study of blood T cell repertoires in COVID-19. Study summary: Both acute and convalescent COVID-19 samples were obtained from the United States, Italy and Spain. PBMCs, B-cell-depleted T cells, or T cells provided the cDNA or gDNA that made up the material.

V was pared by 2 bases and J by 12 bases, with 10 bases between. Germline loops: CDR1 DFQATT, CDR2 SNEGSKA (reference sequence). The CDR3 contains 11 residues. The chain uses TRBV20-1 and TRBJ1-4; D unresolved. The sample was peripheral blood. This sequence was found in a woman older than 75 with active or convalescent COVID-19. CDR3 in DNA: TGCAGTGCTAGATATATTAATGAACTGTTTTTT. It codes for CSARYINELFF.